Below are 27 T cell receptor beta chains sequenced from a single sample in a study of metastatic and nonmetastatic thyroid tumors. TCRdb ran MiXCR on the PCR reads. The table records roughly 75,000 clones, approximately 12% of them present only once. Patients underwent thyroid surgery, and none had received any treatment before it. The material sequenced was tumor tissue. All receptors derive from a female donor with papillary thyroid cancer or a benign thyroid nodule (not recorded which). Some clones in this sample may be carry-over from other donors' samples.

This clone was counted at least ten times. Other DNA sequences of this sample code for an identical CDR3. This sequence joins TRBV2 and TRBJ1-1; the D is unclear. Trimming left V 3 bases short and J 6 bases short, with 11 bases between. CDR1 is SNHLY and CDR2 is FYNNEI in the germline V gene. CDR3 length: 13 residues. The CDR3 coding sequence is TGTGCCAGCAGTGATTCAAGGGCGTCTGAAGCTTTCTTT. Amino acids: CASSDSRASEAFF.

This clone was observed at least ten times. CDR3 nucleotide sequence: TGCGCCAGCAGCTCGGAGGGCCAAGGCGGGGAGCTGTTTTTT. It specifies CASSSEGQGGELFF. The chain is built from TRBV5-1 and TRBJ2-2; D is perhaps TRBD2 (6 bases). V dropped 3 bases and J dropped 7 bases, with 13 bases sitting between them. Looked up from germline, CDR1 is SGHRS and CDR2 is YFSETQ. There are 14 residues in the CDR3.

A remark on this clone: A much bigger clone sits one base away, suggesting this may be a read error. The chain links TRBV11-2 to TRBJ2-3; 14 bases are a match to TRBD2. CDR1 and CDR2 (germline): SGHAT, FQNNGV. The J segment lost 4 bases and the V segment lost 4 bases, leaving 4 bases of the junction unmatched. There are 16 residues in the CDR3. The CDR3 loop is CASSWGLAGVADTQYF. CDR3 nucleotide sequence: TGTGCCAGCAGCTGGGGACTAGCGGGAGTGGCAGATACGCAGTATTTT.

This clone was seen repeatedly, ten times or more. This chain links TRBV19 with TRBJ1-4; a possible D gene is TRBD1 (5 bases). V was trimmed by 5 bases and J by 4 bases, leaving 11 bases between them. The CDR3 covers 14 residues. The germline V gene has CDR1 LNHDA and CDR2 SQIVND (reference sequence). CDR3: CASSGGGYNEKLFF. In nucleotides, the CDR3 is TGTGCCAGTAGTGGTGGGGGGTATAATGAAAAACTGTTTTTT.

As to this clone: This may stem from a read error, because a much larger clone lies one nucleotide away. CDR3 region: CASSPGQETQYF. CDR3 nucleotide sequence: TGTGCCAGCAGCCCCGGCCAAGAGACCCAGTACTTC. The rearrangement links TRBV11-3 to TRBJ2-5; D gene unclear. Germline CDR1 SGHNT, CDR2 YENEEA. V lost 5 bases to trimming and J lost 1 base, with 5 bases between them. CDR3 length: 12 residues.

This clone occurred many times. The chain combines TRBV30 with TRBJ1-2; D perhaps matches TRBD1 (5 bases). CDR3 length: 11 residues. Germline CDR1 GTSNPN, CDR2 SVGIG (reference sequence). The V gene lost 8 bases and the J gene lost 6 bases, with 13 bases spanning the gap. In nucleotides, the CDR3 is TGTGCCGGCTGGCAGGGTAATGGCTACACCTTC. Encoded protein: CAGWQGNGYTF.

This clone was detected many times. The sample contains more than one DNA sequence encoding this CDR3. The chain combines TRBV27 with TRBJ2-7, with 8 bases fitting TRBD1. This CDR3 is built from 17 residues. The junction had 15 bases not matched to a gene; V was cut back by 6 bases and J by 2 bases. Per the germline V gene, CDR1 is MNHEY and CDR2 is SMNVEV (reference sequence). The CDR3 loop is CASRGGRQGPSTYEQYF. The CDR3 bases are TGTGCCAGCAGAGGTGGACGACAGGGGCCCTCCACCTACGAGCAGTACTTC.

This clone was observed many times. The CDR3 nucleotides read TGTGCCAGCAGCCAAGAAACTTCTGGCAGGGTGGGCGAGCAGTACTTC. Its translation is CASSQETSGRVGEQYF. This chain links TRBV14 with TRBJ2-7; possibly TRBD1 for D (5 bases). The CDR3 is 16 residues long. Germline values: CDR1 SGHDN, CDR2 FVKESK. Trimming took off 0 bases at V and 6 bases at J, with 18 bases between the two ends. Using reference TRBV14 and TRBJ2-7 for the parts outside the CDR3, the full variable domain is EAGVTQFPSHSVIEKGQTVTLRCDPISGHDNLYWYRRVMGKEIKFLLHFVKESKQDESGMPNNRFLAERTGGTYSTLKVQPAELEDSGVYFCASSQETSGRVGEQYFGPGTRLTVT.

This clone was counted at least ten times. V usage is TRBV5-4 and J usage is TRBJ2-1, with 13 bases lining up with TRBD2. This CDR3 comprises 16 residues. After removal of 3 bases from V and 3 bases from J, the junction contained 3 bases not matched to a gene. Germline assignment: CDR1 SGHNT and CDR2 YYREEE (reference sequence). The DNA of the CDR3 is TGTGCCAGCAGCTCGGGACTAGCGGGAATCTACAATGAGCAGTTCTTC. This translates into CASSSGLAGIYNEQFF.

This clone appeared many times. The chain joins TRBV6-6 to TRBJ2-7; possibly TRBD2 for D (5 bases). V was clipped by 0 bases and J by 3 bases, with 6 bases between them. This CDR3 has 13 residues. CDR1 MNHNY and CDR2 SVGAGI come from the germline V gene (reference sequence). CDR3 residues: CASSYSRGYEQYF. Written as DNA, the CDR3 is TGTGCCAGCAGTTACTCTCGGGGCTACGAGCAGTACTTC.

In regard to this clone: A much larger clone differs from this one at a single base, so this may be a read error. The V call is TRBV20-1, the J call TRBJ2-2, with TRBD2 identical over 9 bases. Germline CDR1 DFQATT, CDR2 SNEGSKA (reference sequence). J was trimmed by 4 bases and V by 5 bases; bases with no gene match: 11. The CDR3 totals 16 residues. The CDR3 nucleotides are TGCAGTGCTCAAAAGCGGGAGGCTGGGCTCACCGGGGAGCTGTTTTTT. Its translation is CSAQKREAGLTGELFF.

This clone was observed many times. This chain connects TRBV4-1 to TRBJ2-7; 11 nucleotides line up with TRBD2. Germline CDR1 reads MGHRA; CDR2 reads YSYEKL. With V trimmed by 0 bases and J by 6 bases, 10 bases remained unmatched. The CDR3 contains 17 residues. The chain's CDR3 is CASSQESQLAGVFEQYF. In DNA form, the CDR3 reads TGCGCCAGCAGCCAAGAATCCCAACTAGCGGGAGTCTTCGAGCAGTACTTC.

This clone was recorded at least ten times. This chain connects TRBV7-9 to TRBJ1-6, with D possibly being TRBD1 (6 bases). CDR3 length: 14 amino acids. V lost 4 bases and J lost 8, with 12 bases in between. Germline CDR1 is SEHNR and CDR2 is FQNEAQ (reference sequence). CDR3 region: CASSSPGVHSPLHF. In DNA form, the CDR3 reads TGTGCCAGCAGCTCCCCAGGGGTGCATTCACCCCTCCACTTT.

This clone showed up many times. J is TRBJ2-1 and V is TRBV15; D possibly corresponds to TRBD2 (6 bases). Per the germline V gene, CDR1 is LNHNV and CDR2 is YYDKDF (reference sequence). V was pared by 0 bases and J by 0 bases, with 12 bases between. This CDR3 comprises 17 residues. The CDR3 DNA follows: TGTGCCACCAGCAGAGAAGGGACCGGGAGCTCCTACAATGAGCAGTTCTTC. Encoded protein: CATSREGTGSSYNEQFF.

The chain carries TRBV7-9 and TRBJ2-7; D perhaps matches TRBD1 (5 bases). This CDR3 comprises 14 residues. The V gene lost 4 bases and the J gene lost 5 bases, with 15 bases spanning the gap. Germline assignment: CDR1 SEHNR and CDR2 FQNEAQ (reference sequence). The CDR3 region has the DNA TGTGCCAGCAGCTCCAGGGAATACCCTAACGAGCAGTACTTC. It codes for CASSSREYPNEQYF.

Remarks on this clone: This may come from a read error, since a much larger clone is one base off. The chain links TRBV19 to TRBJ1-5, with a tentative D call TRBD1 (6 bases). V lost 5 bases and J 5 bases, leaving 16 bases between the germline ends. CDR3 size: 15 residues. Per the germline V gene, CDR1 is LNHDA and CDR2 is SQIVND (reference sequence). The chain's CDR3 is CASSLTGTSDQPQHF. The DNA of the CDR3 is TGTGCCAGTAGTCTCACCGGGACATCCGATCAGCCCCAGCATTTT.

This clone has just a few counts. With a much larger clone just one base away, this may be a read error. Other DNA variants within this sample encode the same CDR3. The chain couples TRBV24-1 to TRBJ2-1; 7 bases fit TRBD2. Trimming took 9 bases from V and 8 from J; bases not matched to a gene: 9. Germline assignment: CDR1 KGHDR and CDR2 SFDVKD. The CDR3 covers 13 residues. This chain's CDR3 is CATGRLASDEQFF. The CDR3 coding sequence is TGTGCCACCGGCCGACTAGCCTCTGATGAGCAGTTCTTC.

There are many counts of this clone. The chain recombines TRBV28 with TRBJ2-1; 11 bases fit TRBD2. V shed 3 bases, J shed 9 bases, and the junction held 7 bases outside the gene matches. Germline V lookup: CDR1 MDHEN, CDR2 SYDVKM. The CDR3 consists of 15 residues. CDR3: CASSFLLAGVGEQFF. For the CDR3, the DNA is TGTGCCAGCAGTTTCTTACTAGCGGGAGTCGGTGAGCAGTTCTTC.

This clone was picked up many times. The rearrangement links TRBV19 to TRBJ2-7, with 10 bases identical to TRBD1. This CDR3 is built from 13 residues. V shed 9 bases and J 2 bases; nucleotides not matched to a gene: 4. Germline lookup yields CDR1 LNHDA and CDR2 SQIVND (reference sequence). CDR3 nucleotide sequence: TGTGCCAGCGGGGACAGGGGAGCCTACGAGCAGTACTTC. Translated: CASGDRGAYEQYF.

This clone was counted ten times or more. The genes are TRBV6-6 and TRBJ1-2; D not certain. The CDR3 length is 15 residues. CDR1 is MNHNY, CDR2 SVGAGI, per germline (reference sequence). V was shortened by 2 bases and J by 5 bases, with 15 bases between the two germline ends. The CDR3 bases are TGTGCCAGCAGTTACGTGGGTCGGGGTAGATATGGCTACACCTTC. Its protein product is CASSYVGRGRYGYTF.

On this clone: At one boundary the junction diverges from the germline segment, which might be a read error. The V call is TRBV27, the J call TRBJ1-2; TRBD1 aligns across 11 bases. The germline V gene encodes CDR1 MNHEY and CDR2 SMNVEV (reference sequence). This CDR3 has 13 residues. The DNA of the CDR3 is TGTGTCAGCGTGGGACAGGGGGAAGCTGTCTACACCTTC. This encodes CVSVGQGEAVYTF.

Comments on this clone: Just one base apart from a much larger clone, this may be a read error. This chain uses TRBV20-1 with TRBJ2-7; no firm D call. The germline V and J ends were trimmed by 4 bases and 2 bases, with 9 bases remaining between them. The CDR3 has 12 amino acids. Germline loops: CDR1 DFQATT, CDR2 SNEGSKA (reference sequence). The CDR3 nucleotides are TGCAGTGCTATCCGACCACCCTACGAGCAGTACTTC. Amino acids: CSAIRPPYEQYF.

This clone was seen repeatedly, ten times or more. This sequence joins TRBV19 and TRBJ2-3, with TRBD1 matching 7 bases. The CDR3 is made up of 14 amino acids. V shed 3 bases, J shed 0 bases, and the junction held 0 bases outside the gene matches. Germline assignment: CDR1 LNHDA and CDR2 SQIVND (reference sequence). CDR3 region: CASSMTGSTDTQYF. CDR3 bases: TGTGCCAGTAGTATGACAGGGAGCACAGATACGCAGTATTTT.

This clone was picked up many times. V usage is TRBV24-1 and J usage is TRBJ1-2; D not certain. This CDR3 is 13 amino acids long. In germline, CDR1 is KGHDR, CDR2 SFDVKD. The V and J ends lost 5 bases and 8 bases respectively, with 14 bases between them. The CDR3 reads CATSANGGDGYTF. DNA for the CDR3: TGTGCCACCAGTGCCAATGGAGGCGACGGCTACACCTTC.

This clone was picked up many times. The V and J genes are TRBV14 and TRBJ1-1; D is uncertain. CDR1 is SGHDN, CDR2 FVKESK, per germline. The germline V and J ends were trimmed by 2 bases and 6 bases, with 10 bases remaining between them. This CDR3 comprises 13 residues. The CDR3 reads CASSQPVGSEAFF. In DNA form, the CDR3 reads TGTGCCAGCAGCCAACCGGTCGGGTCTGAAGCTTTCTTT. The variable domain in full, completed from reference TRBV14 and TRBJ1-1, reads EAGVTQFPSHSVIEKGQTVTLRCDPISGHDNLYWYRRVMGKEIKFLLHFVKESKQDESGMPNNRFLAERTGGTYSTLKVQPAELEDSGVYFCASSQPVGSEAFFGQGTRLTVV.

This clone showed up many times. The chain recombines TRBV18 with TRBJ2-2, with D possibly being TRBD2 (7 bases). The CDR3 covers 17 residues. Trimming stripped 6 bases from V and 0 bases from J, with 17 bases between. Germline values: CDR1 KGHSH, CDR2 LQKENI. The CDR3 nucleotides are TGTGCCAGCTCCACTGGCGGGGGCTCCCCGAACACCGGGGAGCTGTTTTTT. It is translated as CASSTGGGSPNTGELFF.

This clone was seen at least ten times. The chain is built from TRBV5-4 and TRBJ2-1; D uncertain. From germline, CDR1 is SGHNT and CDR2 YYREEE (reference sequence). V gave up 0 bases and J gave up 8 bases, with 9 bases separating them. The CDR3 has 13 residues. CDR3 protein: CASSLDQLDEQFF. CDR3 DNA sequence: TGTGCCAGCAGCTTGGATCAGCTGGATGAGCAGTTCTTC.